This is a list of T cell receptor beta chains from one sample in a study of blood T cell repertoires in COVID-19. Repertoires were generated with immunoSEQ multiplex PCR, while TCRdb's copy carries only in-frame clones and drops some. The sample has fewer than 250,000 clones; 70% to 90% are singletons. The sample consisted of peripheral blood. The receptors here all came from a man aged 45-65 years with acute or convalescent COVID-19. The conserved cysteine and the conserved F or W are not part of the CDR3 here. Clone size appears in some rows only: once, few, many, or a class for an expanded clone.

clone_size	v_call	cdr3_length	j_call	cdr3_aa
-	TRBV20-1	11	TRBJ1-5	SASVPGAGPQH
-	TRBV10-3	13	TRBJ1-2	AISESQGQDYGYT
-	TRBV7-3	13	TRBJ1-3	ASSPSRGQGNTIY
-	TRBV6-5	12	TRBJ1-1	ASRAGVANTEAF
-	TRBV19	13	TRBJ1-5	ASSSPRGHNQPQH
-	TRBV5-1	13	TRBJ1-4	ASSVPDRGDEKLF
-	TRBV28	14	TRBJ2-7	ASTNPTSGSRHEQY
-	TRBV2	11	TRBJ1-1	ASSEQGSTEAF
-	TRBV10-3	10	TRBJ2-7	AIGRVSYEQY
-	TRBV27	10	TRBJ2-7	ASSLWGSEQY
-	TRBV5-5	15	TRBJ1-5	ASSPRGQPYSNQPQH
-	TRBV7-8	11	TRBJ1-4	ASSRGTDEKLF
-	TRBV2	12	TRBJ1-2	ASSEAGQVYGYT
-	TRBV7-3	12	TRBJ2-1	ASSPGLAYNEQF
-	TRBV25-1	13	TRBJ1-2	ASSTQGANPYGYT
-	TRBV28	14	TRBJ1-1	ASSFRQGASDTEAF
-	TRBV5-4	13	TRBJ2-6	ASSLGGPGANVLT
-	TRBV7-8	14	TRBJ2-5	ASSLGGTPSQETQY
-	TRBV11-3	14	TRBJ2-1	ASSGGTSGRVYEQF
-	TRBV6-5	13	TRBJ1-1	ASSPGQYMNTEAF
-	TRBV18	12	TRBJ1-2	ASSPKGQGYGYT
-	TRBV4-1	13	TRBJ2-7	ASSQEGGFPYEQY
once	TRBV5-1	11	TRBJ2-2	ASSRGDTGELF
-	TRBV20-1	13	TRBJ1-4	SASSPGETNEKLF
-	TRBV28	13	TRBJ2-7	ASSSDRGRTYEQY
-	TRBV10-2	11	TRBJ1-2	ASSEPYPYGYT